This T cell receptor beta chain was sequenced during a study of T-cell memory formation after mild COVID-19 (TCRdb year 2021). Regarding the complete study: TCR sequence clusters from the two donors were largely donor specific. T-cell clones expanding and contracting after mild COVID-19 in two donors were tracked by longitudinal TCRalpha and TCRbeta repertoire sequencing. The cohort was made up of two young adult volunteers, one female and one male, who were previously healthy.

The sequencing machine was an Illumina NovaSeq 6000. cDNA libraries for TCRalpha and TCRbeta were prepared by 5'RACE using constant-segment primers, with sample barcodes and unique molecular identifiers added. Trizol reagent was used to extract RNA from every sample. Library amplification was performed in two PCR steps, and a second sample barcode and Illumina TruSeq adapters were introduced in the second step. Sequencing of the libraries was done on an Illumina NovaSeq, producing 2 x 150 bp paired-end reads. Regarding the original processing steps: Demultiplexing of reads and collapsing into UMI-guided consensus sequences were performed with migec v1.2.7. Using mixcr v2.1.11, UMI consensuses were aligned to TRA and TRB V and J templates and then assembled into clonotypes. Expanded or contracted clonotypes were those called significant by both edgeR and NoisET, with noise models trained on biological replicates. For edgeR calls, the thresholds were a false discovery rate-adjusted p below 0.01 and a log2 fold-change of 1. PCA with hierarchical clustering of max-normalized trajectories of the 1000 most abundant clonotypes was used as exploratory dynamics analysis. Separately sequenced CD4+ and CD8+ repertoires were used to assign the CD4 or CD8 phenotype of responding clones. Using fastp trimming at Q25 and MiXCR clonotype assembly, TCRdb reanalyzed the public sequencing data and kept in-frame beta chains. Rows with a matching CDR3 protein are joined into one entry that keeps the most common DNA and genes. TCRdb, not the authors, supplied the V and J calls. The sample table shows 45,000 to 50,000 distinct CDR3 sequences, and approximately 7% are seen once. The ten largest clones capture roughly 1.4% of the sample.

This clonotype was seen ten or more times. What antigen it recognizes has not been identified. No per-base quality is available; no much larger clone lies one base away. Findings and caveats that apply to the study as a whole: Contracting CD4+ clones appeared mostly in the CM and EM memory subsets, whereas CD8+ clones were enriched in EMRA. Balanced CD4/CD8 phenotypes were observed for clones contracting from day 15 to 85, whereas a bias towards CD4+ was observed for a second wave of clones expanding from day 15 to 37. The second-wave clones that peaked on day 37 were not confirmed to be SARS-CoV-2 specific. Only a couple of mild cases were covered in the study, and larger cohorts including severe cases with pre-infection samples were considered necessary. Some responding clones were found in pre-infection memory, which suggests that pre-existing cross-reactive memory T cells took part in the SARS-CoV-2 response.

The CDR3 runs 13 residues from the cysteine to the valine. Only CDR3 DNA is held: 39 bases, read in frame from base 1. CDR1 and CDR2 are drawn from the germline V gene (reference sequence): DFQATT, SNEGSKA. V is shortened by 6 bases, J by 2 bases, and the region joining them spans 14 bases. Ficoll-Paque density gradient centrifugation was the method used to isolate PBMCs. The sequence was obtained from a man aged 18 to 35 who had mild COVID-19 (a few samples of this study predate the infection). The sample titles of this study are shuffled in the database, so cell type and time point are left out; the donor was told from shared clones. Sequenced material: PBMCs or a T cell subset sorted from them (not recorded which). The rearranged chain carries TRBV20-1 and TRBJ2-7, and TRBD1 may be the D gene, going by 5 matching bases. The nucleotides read TGCAGTGCCAAGTCAGGGATTGCCTACGAGCAGTACGTC. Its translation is CSAKSGIAYEQYV.